The table lists the clone carrying this T cell receptor (beta chain) with a count of one. The antigen remains unidentified. Using immunoSEQ multiplex PCR, the repertoire was profiled, and TCRdb retains in-frame clones only, with some absent. The sample has about 15,000 clones; less than 65% are singletons. This record comes from a study of radiation and T cells in renal cell carcinoma. Overall study findings and caveats: Irradiated tumors had higher TCR clonality than control tumors.

Indicated treatment: treatment-naive control, cytoreductive nephrectomy. This renal cell carcinoma was of the clear cell type. The origin of this receptor is a man aged 55 to 70 with renal cell carcinoma. Sequencing used tumor tissue, obtained from a patient whose treatment was nephrectomy without radiotherapy.

For the CDR3, the DNA is TGTGCCAGCAGCTTAGGACTAGCGGGGGCAAGCACAGATACGCAGTATTTT. Translating it yields CASSLGLAGASTDTQYF. The rearrangement links TRBV13 to TRBJ2-3, with 11 bases that match TRBD2. After removal of 0 bases from V and 0 bases from J, the junction contained 2 bases not matched to a gene. This CDR3 region has 17 residues. Germline V gene data show CDR1 as PRHDT and CDR2 as FYEKMQ (reference sequence).